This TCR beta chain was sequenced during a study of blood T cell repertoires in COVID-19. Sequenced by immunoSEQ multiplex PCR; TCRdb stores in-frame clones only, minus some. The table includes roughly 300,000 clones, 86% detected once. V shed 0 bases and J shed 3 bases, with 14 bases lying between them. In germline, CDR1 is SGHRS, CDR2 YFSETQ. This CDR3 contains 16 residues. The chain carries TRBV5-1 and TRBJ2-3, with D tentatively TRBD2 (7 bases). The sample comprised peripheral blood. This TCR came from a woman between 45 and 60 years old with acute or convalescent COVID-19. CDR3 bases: TGCGCCAGCAGCTTGGAAGTGCGGGGGCTAACAGATACGCAGTATTTT. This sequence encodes CASSLEVRGLTDTQYF.